This T cell receptor (beta chain) is drawn from a study of cytomegalovirus exposure and HLA in healthy donors. The PCR made use of 60 Vbeta and 13 Jbeta primers. This table comes from immunoSEQ multiplex PCR, and its TCRdb copy is limited to in-frame clones, with some not included. The data hold under 250,000 clones, with nearly 80% observed a single time. Trimming took 3 bases from V and 3 from J; bases not matched to a gene: 3. Germline CDR1 reads MGHDK; CDR2 reads SYGVNS. The CDR3 sequence is 14 residues long. The chain carries TRBV25-1 and TRBJ2-7; 9 positions match TRBD1. This clonotype originated in a male donor in good health and CMV-seronegative. Sequencing was performed on PBMCs. The CDR3 is CASSDPTGGYEQYF. The CDR3 coding sequence is TGTGCCAGCAGTGACCCGACAGGGGGCTACGAGCAGTACTTC.